This is a list of T cell receptor beta chains from one sample in a study of T cell responses to AZD1222 COVID-19 vaccine. The data were produced by immunoSEQ multiplex PCR, yet TCRdb's version contains in-frame clones alone and is incomplete. The sample holds some 120,000 clones, about 91% seen once. The specimen comprised peripheral blood, sampled on day 0 of AZD1222 vaccination. Receptors were obtained from an adult in good health. The CDR3 runs from the conserved cysteine through the conserved F or W. The D gene is left open where the match is weak. Size is stated for part of the rows, as once, few or many counts, or as a class when the clone is expanded.

size,V,J,D,CDR3,DNA
.,TRBV2,TRBJ2-7,TRBD2,CASRVSSGGAGEQYF,TGTGCCAGCAGAGTGTCTAGCGGGGGGGCCGGCGAGCAGTACTTC
.,TRBV19,TRBJ2-1,.,CASSIREFENEQFF,TGTGCCAGTAGTATCAGGGAATTCGAGAATGAGCAGTTCTTC
once,TRBV4-3,TRBJ1-1,.,CASSQVEGAGGNTEAFF,TGCGCCAGCAGCCAAGTAGAAGGGGCCGGCGGGAACACTGAAGCTTTCTTT
.,TRBV7-2,TRBJ2-1,TRBD2,CASSRSRAGGGYNEQFF,TGTGCCAGCAGCAGAAGTAGGGCGGGAGGGGGCTACAATGAGCAGTTCTTC
.,TRBV28,TRBJ2-7,.,CASTIAPGEQYF,TGTGCCAGCACCATCGCCCCGGGCGAGCAGTACTTC
.,TRBV28,TRBJ1-6,.,CASSTRGASYNSPLHF,TGTGCCAGCAGTACCAGAGGAGCCTCCTATAATTCACCCCTCCACTTT
.,TRBV11-1,TRBJ1-1,.,CATGQNTEAFF,TGTGCCACCGGGCAGAACACTGAAGCTTTCTTT
.,TRBV2,TRBJ1-5,.,CASSGLNQPQHF,TGTGCCAGCAGTGGTCTAAATCAGCCCCAGCATTTT
once,TRBV12-2,TRBJ2-5,.,CASRLIRRCWCHF,TGTGCAAGTCGCTTAATCAGGCGGTGTTGGTGTCACTTC
.,TRBV6-2/TRBV6-3,TRBJ2-1,.,CASSREVTNNEQFF,TGTGCCAGCAGTCGAGAGGTAACTAACAATGAGCAGTTCTTC
.,TRBV27,TRBJ1-1,.,CASRLQGGNTEAFF,TGTGCCAGCAGACTACAGGGAGGGAACACTGAAGCTTTCTTT
.,TRBV5-1,TRBJ2-3,TRBD2,CASSLGEISGLAGPLSTDTQYF,TGCGCCAGCAGCTTGGGAGAGATAAGCGGACTAGCGGGACCCCTCTCCACAGATACGCAGTATTTT
.,TRBV5-1,TRBJ1-1,.,CASSRPIQGGEMNTEAFF,TGCGCCAGCAGCAGGCCCATTCAAGGGGGGGAGATGAACACTGAAGCTTTCTTT
.,TRBV6-1,TRBJ1-3,.,CASSEVGSSGNTIYF,TGTGCCAGCAGTGAAGTGGGCAGCTCTGGAAACACCATATATTTT
.,TRBV9,TRBJ1-3,.,CASSVVPGESSSGNTIYF,TGTGCCAGCAGCGTAGTCCCGGGAGAGTCGAGCTCTGGAAACACCATATATTTT
.,TRBV6-5,TRBJ2-3,.,CASSRGTDTQYF,TGTGCCAGCAGCAGGGGCACAGATACGCAGTATTTT
.,TRBV7-8,TRBJ2-7,TRBD1,CASSLVGQNLRYEQYF,TGTGCCAGCAGCTTAGTGGGACAGAACCTCCGCTACGAGCAGTACTTC
.,TRBV4-2,TRBJ1-5,TRBD1,CASSRGQGASNQPQHF,TGTGCCAGCAGCCGAGGACAGGGGGCGAGCAATCAGCCCCAGCATTTT
.,TRBV5-5,TRBJ1-4,TRBD1,CASSLEGTVPEKLFF,TGTGCCAGCAGCTTGGAAGGGACAGTGCCTGAAAAACTGTTTTTT
.,TRBV5-1,TRBJ1-2,TRBD1,CASSLADRAEGYTF,TGCGCCAGCAGCTTGGCGGACAGGGCAGAAGGCTACACCTTC
.,TRBV4-3,TRBJ2-5,.,CASSRGERETQYF,TGCGCCAGCAGCCGAGGGGAGAGGGAGACCCAGTACTTC
.,TRBV5-1,TRBJ1-6,.,CASSLGLETPTDSPLHF,TGCGCCAGCAGCTTGGGATTGGAGACCCCGACCGATTCACCCCTCCACTTT
.,TRBV2,TRBJ1-5,.,CASSREVGQPQHF,TGTGCCAGCAGCAGGGAAGTCGGACAGCCCCAGCATTTT
once,TRBV25-1,TRBJ1-2,TRBD1,CASRRTGHNYGYTF,TGTGCCAGCCGGAGGACAGGGCACAACTATGGCTACACCTTC
.,TRBV7-8,TRBJ1-5,TRBD1,CASSSWTGNSNQPQHF,TGTGCCAGCAGCTCATGGACAGGGAATAGCAATCAGCCCCAGCATTTT
.,TRBV24-1,TRBJ2-5,TRBD1,CATSDLGGTGGLGTQYF,TGTGCCACCAGTGATTTAGGGGGGACAGGGGGACTTGGGACCCAGTACTTC
.,TRBV6-5,TRBJ1-5,.,CASTEGGGNNQPQHF,TGTGCCAGCACCGAGGGCGGGGGAAATAATCAGCCCCAGCATTTT
once,TRBV6-1,TRBJ1-5,.,CASSEIGAVGQPQHF,TGTGCCAGCAGTGAGATAGGGGCGGTCGGTCAGCCCCAGCATTTT
.,TRBV30,TRBJ1-3,TRBD1,CAWSKQGTGNTIYF,TGTGCCTGGAGTAAACAGGGGACTGGAAACACCATATATTTT
.,TRBV6-2/TRBV6-3,TRBJ2-1,TRBD2,CASSYSIGTSGSNEQFF,TGTGCCAGCAGTTACTCGATCGGGACTAGCGGGAGCAATGAGCAGTTCTTC
.,TRBV7-2,TRBJ2-7,TRBD1,CASNVDRDYEQYF,TGTGCCAGCAACGTAGACAGGGATTACGAGCAGTACTTC
.,TRBV2,TRBJ2-2,.,CASSVFGTNTGELFF,TGTGCCAGCAGTGTATTCGGGACGAACACCGGGGAGCTGTTTTTT
.,TRBV7-8,TRBJ1-4,.,CASSLQGNNLFF,TGTGCCAGCAGCCTACAGGGAAACAATCTGTTTTTT
.,TRBV29-1,TRBJ1-5,.,CSASIEGSQPQHF,TGCAGCGCCTCAATTGAAGGGAGTCAGCCCCAGCATTTT
.,TRBV6-5,TRBJ1-5,.,CASSYSYRVGQPQHF,TGTGCCAGCAGTTACTCGTACAGGGTCGGTCAGCCCCAGCATTTT
.,TRBV3-1/TRBV3-2,TRBJ1-2,.,CASSQEAAWGYTF,TGTGCCAGCAGCCAAGAGGCAGCCTGGGGCTACACCTTC
.,TRBV7-2,TRBJ1-5,.,CASSANPGPTNQPQHF,TGTGCCAGCAGCGCCAACCCGGGACCGACGAATCAGCCCCAGCATTTT
few,TRBV4-1,TRBJ2-2,.,CASSDRIDQTGELFF,TGCGCCAGCAGCGACAGAATAGACCAAACCGGGGAGCTGTTTTTT
.,TRBV28,TRBJ1-6,TRBD1,CASNGQGVMISSPLHF,TGTGCCAGCAACGGACAGGGGGTAATGATTAGTTCACCCCTCCACTTT
.,TRBV5-1,TRBJ1-1,.,CASSLDLGNTEAFF,TGCGCCAGCAGCTTGGATCTGGGGAACACTGAAGCTTTCTTT
.,TRBV3-1/TRBV3-2,TRBJ1-4,TRBD1,CASSRQGAGEKLFF,TGTGCCAGCAGCCGACAGGGGGCCGGTGAAAAACTGTTTTTT
.,TRBV9,TRBJ2-3,.,CASSVGVAQISTDTQYF,TGTGCCAGCAGCGTAGGTGTAGCCCAAATAAGCACAGATACGCAGTATTTT
.,TRBV5-6,TRBJ2-7,.,CASSPRGSYEQYF,TGTGCCAGCAGCCCCCGCGGGTCCTACGAGCAGTACTTC
.,TRBV18,TRBJ2-1,.,CASSPEGFSYNEQFF,TGTGCCAGCTCACCAGAGGGGTTCTCCTACAATGAGCAGTTCTTC
.,TRBV4-2,TRBJ2-7,.,CASSPNRNLPPYEQYF,TGTGCCAGCAGCCCGAACCGAAACCTCCCCCCCTACGAGCAGTACTTC
.,TRBV30,TRBJ1-5,.,CAWTGGSNQPQHF,TGTGCCTGGACCGGGGGCAGCAATCAGCCCCAGCATTTT
.,TRBV10-3,TRBJ1-5,TRBD1,CAISEGTGGQPQHF,TGTGCCATCAGTGAAGGGACAGGGGGCCAGCCCCAGCATTTT
.,TRBV6-2/TRBV6-3,TRBJ2-1,.,CASSEGGTYNEQFF,TGTGCCAGCAGTGAGGGGGGGACCTACAATGAGCAGTTCTTC
once,TRBV6-5,TRBJ1-6,.,CASSYRQGNSPLHF,TGTGCCAGCAGTTACAGGCAGGGCAATTCACCCCTCCACTTT
.,TRBV28,TRBJ2-1,TRBD1,CASSLFSMRGRNEQFF,TGTGCCAGCAGTTTATTCTCCATGAGGGGGCGAAATGAGCAGTTCTTC
.,TRBV11-2,TRBJ1-2,TRBD1,CASSLVAGGGYTF,TGTGCCAGCAGCTTAGTCGCAGGGGGCGGCTACACCTTC
.,TRBV5-6,TRBJ1-2,TRBD1,CASSSLKSRTGGGGGGYTF,TGTGCCAGCAGCTCCCTAAAAAGCCGTACAGGGGGCGGCGGGGGTGGCTACACCTTC
.,TRBV4-3,TRBJ2-1,TRBD2,CASSQGAPTSGRASSYNEQFF,TGCGCCAGCAGCCAAGGCGCCCCGACTAGCGGGAGGGCCAGCTCCTACAATGAGCAGTTCTTC
few,TRBV7-3,TRBJ1-2,.,CASSPGAEYGYTF,TGTGCCAGCAGCCCTGGGGCCGAGTATGGCTACACCTTC
.,TRBV30,TRBJ1-5,TRBD1,CAWSVWDRGDQPQHF,TGTGCCTGGAGTGTATGGGACAGGGGTGATCAGCCCCAGCATTTT
.,TRBV19,TRBJ1-1,.,CASSIPGLGTEAFF,TGTGCCAGTAGTATACCAGGTTTGGGCACTGAAGCTTTCTTT
.,TRBV29-1,TRBJ1-1,.,CSVVGAVRLNTEAFF,TGCAGCGTTGTAGGGGCGGTTCGATTGAACACTGAAGCTTTCTTT